This TCR beta chain is drawn from a study of T cells in Graves' hyperthyroidism and ophthalmopathy. Whole-study findings and limits: Within blood appeared most thyroid clonotypes that had expanded above 0.001.

This clonotype was found a few times. Antigen unknown. There were TCR beta CDR3 regions amplified from RNA transcripts. The HTBI primer set drove a first-round RT-PCR of the TCR CDR3. TCRdb re-called the multiplex PCR reads through MiXCR, storing one row per CDR3 protein. The data show about 160,000 distinct CDR3 sequences, with about 9% seen just once and roughly a fifth held by the top ten. V gave up 3 bases and J gave up 0 bases, with 22 bases separating them. Germline lookup yields CDR1 LNHDA and CDR2 SQIVND (reference sequence). The CDR3 sequence is 19 residues long. Lactation, pregnancy, other autoimmune disease or uncontrolled infection led to exclusion of patients.

Input material: blood. The receptor was derived from a woman aged 18-29 years with Graves' hyperthyroidism that later progressed to Graves' ophthalmopathy. The J gene is TRBJ2-3, the V gene TRBV19; weak D call: TRBD2 (6 bases). Here the CDR3 reads CASSIYYFRDSTSTDTQYF. The DNA of the CDR3 is TGTGCCAGTAGTATTTATTATTTCCGGGACTCCACTAGCACAGATACGCAGTATTTT.